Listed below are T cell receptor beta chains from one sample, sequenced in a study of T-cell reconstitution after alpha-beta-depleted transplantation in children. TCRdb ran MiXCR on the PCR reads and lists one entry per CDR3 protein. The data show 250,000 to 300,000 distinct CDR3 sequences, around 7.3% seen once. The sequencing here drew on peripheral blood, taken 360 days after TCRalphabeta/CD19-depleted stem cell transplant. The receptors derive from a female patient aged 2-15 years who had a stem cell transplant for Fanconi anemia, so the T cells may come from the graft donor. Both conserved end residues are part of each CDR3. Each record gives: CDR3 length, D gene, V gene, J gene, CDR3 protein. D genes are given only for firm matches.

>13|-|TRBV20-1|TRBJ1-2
CSARRGEIYGYTF
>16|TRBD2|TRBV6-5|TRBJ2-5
CASSYIPGTMGETQYF
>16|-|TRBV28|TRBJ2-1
CASRSIPGGLWNEQFF
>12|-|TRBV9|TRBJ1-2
CASTGRNYGYTF
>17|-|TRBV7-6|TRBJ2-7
CASSGEGGTAPSYEQYF
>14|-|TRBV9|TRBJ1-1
CASSVAGVDTEAFF
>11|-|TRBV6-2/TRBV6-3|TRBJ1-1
CASSRQAEAFF
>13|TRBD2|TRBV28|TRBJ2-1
CASMASGYNEQFF
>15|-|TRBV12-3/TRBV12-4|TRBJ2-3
CASSLVGGGTDTQYF
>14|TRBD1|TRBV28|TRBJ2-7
CASTLQGAKYEQYF
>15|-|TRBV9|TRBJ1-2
CASSVAGGYNYGYTF
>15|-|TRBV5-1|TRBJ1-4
CASSLGPIGGEKLFF
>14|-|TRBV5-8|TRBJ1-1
CASSSRVPNTEAFF
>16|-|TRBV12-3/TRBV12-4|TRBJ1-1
CASSFFLGQVATEAFF
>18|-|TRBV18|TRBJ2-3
CASSPNFGLPGEVDTQYF
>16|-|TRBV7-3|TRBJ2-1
CASSRLAAGSYNEQFF
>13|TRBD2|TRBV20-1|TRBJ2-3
CSAPSGGADTQYF
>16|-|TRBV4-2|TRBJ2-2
CASSQERGRNTGELFF
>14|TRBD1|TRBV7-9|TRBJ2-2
CASSTGGNTGELFF
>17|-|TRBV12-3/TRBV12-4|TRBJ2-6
CASSLARAEAGANVLTF
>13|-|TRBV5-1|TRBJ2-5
CASSLDRFETQYF
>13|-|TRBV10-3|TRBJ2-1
CAISGADYNEQFF